This T cell receptor (beta chain) was profiled in a study of beta chain features in type 1 diabetes. The study, taken as a whole, reports: Junctions at VDJ sites from type 1 diabetes patients had fewer insertions and more deletions. TCRB CDR3s were moderately but significantly shorter in Type 1 diabetes patients in all four CD4+ subsets. An over-representation of cells with high TCR expression could result from cDNA sequencing.

Purity (above 98%) was reached by all sorted populations. Investigators reverse transcribed all isolated RNA, so they sequenced expressed TCRB transcripts. The method was immunoSEQ multiplex PCR; TCRdb's version includes in-frame clones alone and lacks a portion of them. Counted here are 550,000 to 850,000 clones, 13% occurring once; the ten biggest clones make up approximately 0.022%. This clone was seen a handful of times. What it recognizes is unknown. The receptor comes from a man between 18 and 35 years old with type 1 diabetes. Specimen: naive CD4+ T cells from blood.

CDR3 bases: TGTGCCAGCAGTTACTACTGGGCTGGGGCCAACGTCCTGACTTTC. Amino acids: CASSYYWAGANVLTF. The chain uses TRBV6-6 and TRBJ2-6, with D uncertain. Germline loops: CDR1 MNHNY, CDR2 SVGAGI (reference sequence). The length of the CDR3 is 15 residues. Trimming stripped 1 base from V and 2 bases from J, with 6 bases between.